The entry that follows covers one T cell receptor (beta chain) sequence. One end of the junction fails to match germline, which may point to a read error. This specimen comes from a study of blood T cell repertoires in COVID-19. The CDR3 is 14 amino acids. Germline V lookup: CDR1 SGHTA, CDR2 FQGNSA. Profiled with immunoSEQ multiplex PCR; TCRdb holds only in-frame clones, not every one. The sample includes approximately 250,000 clones, 84% seen only once; the top ten take about 1.6%. Material for sequencing was peripheral blood. The TCR sequence derives from a woman aged 40 to 49 who had recovered from COVID-19. The chain has TRBV7-2 and TRBJ2-7, with TRBD2 identical over 11 bases. The DNA for the CDR3 is TGTGCCAGCAGTTTAGCGGGGGGGGCCTACGAGCAGTACTTC. Translation: CASSLAGGAYEQYF. Variable domain in full (rest from reference TRBV7-2 and TRBJ2-7): GAGVSQSPSNKVTEKGKDVELRCDPISGHTALYWYRQSLGQGLEFLIYFQGNSAPDKSGLPSDRFSAERTGGSVSTLTIQRTQQEDSAVYLCASSLAGGAYEQYFGPGTRLTVT.